This TCR beta chain was identified during a study of T-cell memory formation after mild COVID-19. This clonotype was counted between two and nine times. The CDR3 totals 15 residues. V was cut by 5 bases and J by 2 bases, with 13 bases left in between. Germline V gene data show CDR1 as LNHNV and CDR2 as YYDKDF (reference sequence). TCRdb recomputed calls from the 5' RACE reads with MiXCR, one row per CDR3 protein. The sample includes 250,000 to 300,000 distinct CDR3 sequences, around 16% of them seen just once. J is TRBJ1-5 and V is TRBV15, with a tentative D call TRBD1 (6 bases). The source is a man aged 18 to 29 who had mild COVID-19 (a few samples of this study predate the infection). Cell type and time point are not known. Sample: PBMCs or a T cell subset sorted from them (not recorded which). The CDR3 sequence: CATSPRGSGNQPQHF. CDR3 DNA: TGTGCCACCAGCCCGAGGGGGTCAGGCAATCAGCCCCAGCATTTT.